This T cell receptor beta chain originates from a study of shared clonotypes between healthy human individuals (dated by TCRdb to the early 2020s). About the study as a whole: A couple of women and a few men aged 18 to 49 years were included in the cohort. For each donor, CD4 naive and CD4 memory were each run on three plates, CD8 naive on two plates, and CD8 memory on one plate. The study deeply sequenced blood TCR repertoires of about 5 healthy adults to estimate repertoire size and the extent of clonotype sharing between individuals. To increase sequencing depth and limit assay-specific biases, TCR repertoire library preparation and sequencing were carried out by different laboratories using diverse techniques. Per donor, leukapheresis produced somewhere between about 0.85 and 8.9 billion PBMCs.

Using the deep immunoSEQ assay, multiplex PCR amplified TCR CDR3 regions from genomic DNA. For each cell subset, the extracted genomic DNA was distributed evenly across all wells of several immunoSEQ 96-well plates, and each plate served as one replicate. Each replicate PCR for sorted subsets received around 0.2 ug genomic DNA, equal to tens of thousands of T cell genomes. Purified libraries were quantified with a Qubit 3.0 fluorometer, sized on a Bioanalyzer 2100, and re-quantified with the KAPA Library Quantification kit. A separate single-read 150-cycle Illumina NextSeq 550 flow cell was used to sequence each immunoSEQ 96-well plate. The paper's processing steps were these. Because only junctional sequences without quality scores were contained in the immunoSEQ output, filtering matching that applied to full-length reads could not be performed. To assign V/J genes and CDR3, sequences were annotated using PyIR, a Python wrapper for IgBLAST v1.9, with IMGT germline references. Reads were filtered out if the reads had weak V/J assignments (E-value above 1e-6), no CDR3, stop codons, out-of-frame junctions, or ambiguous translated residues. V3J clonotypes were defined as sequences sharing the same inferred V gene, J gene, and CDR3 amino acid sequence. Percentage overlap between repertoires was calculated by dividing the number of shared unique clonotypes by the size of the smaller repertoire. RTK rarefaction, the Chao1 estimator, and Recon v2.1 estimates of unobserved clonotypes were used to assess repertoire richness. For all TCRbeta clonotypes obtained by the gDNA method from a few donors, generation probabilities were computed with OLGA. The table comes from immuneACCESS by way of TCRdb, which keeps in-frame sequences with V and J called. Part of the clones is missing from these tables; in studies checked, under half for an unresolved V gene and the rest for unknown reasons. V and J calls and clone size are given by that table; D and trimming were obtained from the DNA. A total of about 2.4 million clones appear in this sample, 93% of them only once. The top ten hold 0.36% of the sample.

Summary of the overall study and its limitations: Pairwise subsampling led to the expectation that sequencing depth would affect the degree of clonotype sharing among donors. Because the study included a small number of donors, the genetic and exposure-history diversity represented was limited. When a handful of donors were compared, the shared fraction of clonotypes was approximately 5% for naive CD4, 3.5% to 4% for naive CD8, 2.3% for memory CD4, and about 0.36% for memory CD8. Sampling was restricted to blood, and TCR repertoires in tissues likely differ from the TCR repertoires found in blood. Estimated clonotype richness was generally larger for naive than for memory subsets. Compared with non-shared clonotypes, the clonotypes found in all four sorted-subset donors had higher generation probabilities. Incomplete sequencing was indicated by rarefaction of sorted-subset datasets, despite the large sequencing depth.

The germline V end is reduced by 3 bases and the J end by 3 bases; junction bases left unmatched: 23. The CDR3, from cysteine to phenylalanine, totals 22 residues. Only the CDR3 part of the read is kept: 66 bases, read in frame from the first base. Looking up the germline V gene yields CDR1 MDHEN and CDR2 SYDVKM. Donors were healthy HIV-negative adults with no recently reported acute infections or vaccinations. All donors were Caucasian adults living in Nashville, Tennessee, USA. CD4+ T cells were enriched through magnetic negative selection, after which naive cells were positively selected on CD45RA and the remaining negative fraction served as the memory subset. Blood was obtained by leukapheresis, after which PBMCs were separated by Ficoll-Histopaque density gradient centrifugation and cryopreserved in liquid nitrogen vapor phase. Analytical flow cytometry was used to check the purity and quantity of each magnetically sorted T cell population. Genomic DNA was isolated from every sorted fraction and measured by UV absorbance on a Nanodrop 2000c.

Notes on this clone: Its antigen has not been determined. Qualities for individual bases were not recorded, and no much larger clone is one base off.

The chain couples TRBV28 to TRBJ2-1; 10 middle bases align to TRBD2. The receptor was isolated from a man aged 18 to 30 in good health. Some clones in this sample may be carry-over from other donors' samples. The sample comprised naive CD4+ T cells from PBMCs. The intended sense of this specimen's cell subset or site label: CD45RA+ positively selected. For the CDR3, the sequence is CASSLAFGRKATSGTHYNEQFF. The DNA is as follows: TGTGCCAGCAGTTTGGCCTTCGGGCGGAAAGCTACTAGCGGGACCCACTACAATGAGCAGTTCTTC.